The following is a TCR beta chain sequence with its context. The antigen is not known. Assay used: immunoSEQ multiplex PCR; TCRdb lists only in-frame clones, some missing. The data hold some 170,000 clones, with roughly 89% observed a single time. The sample is drawn from a study of cytomegalovirus exposure and HLA in healthy donors. Overall study context: Both the 95 to 150 validation repertoires and the roughly 620 first-cohort repertoires used the same platform, as reported by a later analysis.

Broader study findings: Subsequent analysis found a tendency for first-cohort TCR clusters to co-occur within the 120 or so validation repertoires.

Between the trimmed V and J ends, which lost 3 bases and 3 bases, there was a span of 9 bases. Germline-derived CDR1 and CDR2 are PRHDT and FYEKMQ (reference sequence). This CDR3 contains 14 residues. Source material: PBMCs. This sequence joins TRBV13 and TRBJ1-5; D gene ambiguous. This sequence was found in a woman aged 30 to 39 in good health and CMV-seronegative. The CDR3 DNA reads TGTGCCAGCAGCTTTAACGGTTACAATCAGCCCCAGCATTTT. Protein product: CASSFNGYNQPQHF.